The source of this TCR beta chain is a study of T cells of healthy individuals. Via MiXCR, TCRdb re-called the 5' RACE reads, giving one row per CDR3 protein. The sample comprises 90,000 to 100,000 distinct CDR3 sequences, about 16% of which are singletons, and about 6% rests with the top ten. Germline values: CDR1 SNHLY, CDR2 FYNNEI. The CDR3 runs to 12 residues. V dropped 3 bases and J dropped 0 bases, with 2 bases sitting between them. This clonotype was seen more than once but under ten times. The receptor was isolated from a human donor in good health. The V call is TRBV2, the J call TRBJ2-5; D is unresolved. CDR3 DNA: TGTGCCAGCAGTGAGGACCAAGAGACCCAGTACTTC. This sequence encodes CASSEDQETQYF.